The 29 T cell receptor beta chains below were found in one sample sequenced in a study of T cells in localized non-small cell lung cancer. Data came from immunoSEQ multiplex PCR; TCRdb stores just in-frame clones and leaves some out. The table lists 130,000 or so clones, 80% to 90% of them singletons. The sequencing here drew on peripheral blood, taken before any cancer treatment. The receptors originated from a female donor older than 55 with stage I lung adenocarcinoma.

The gene calls are TRBV4-1 and TRBJ2-2; TRBD2 matches 10 bases. CDR3 size: 17 residues. The trim removed 3 bases at V and 5 bases at J, leaving 9 bases unmatched. CDR1 and CDR2 from the germline V gene are MGHRA and YSYEKL. This chain's CDR3 is CASSQGLAGAGTGELFF. The DNA of the CDR3 is TGCGCCAGCAGCCAGGGGCTAGCGGGAGCTGGAACCGGGGAGCTGTTTTTT.

The count of this clone is one. The chain recombines TRBV2 with TRBJ2-5; 8 bases are shared with TRBD2. The CDR3 has 16 residues. CDR1 SNHLY and CDR2 FYNNEI come from the germline V gene. Trimming took 7 bases from V and 1 from J; bases not matched to a gene: 11. The CDR3 DNA reads as TGTGCCAGCACTAGATTGAGCGGGAGCCTCCAAGAGACCCAGTACTTC. Protein product: CASTRLSGSLQETQYF.

V is TRBV11-3 and J is TRBJ2-5, with D unresolved. Germline V gives CDR1 SGHNT, CDR2 YENEEA. CDR3 length: 16 amino acids. Trimming removed 1 base at V and 5 bases at J, with 17 bases between. The CDR3 region is CASSLGFGPSAETQYF. Here the CDR3 DNA reads TGTGCCAGCAGCTTAGGGTTCGGCCCCTCGGCGGAGACCCAGTACTTC.

As regards this clone: The same CDR3 can be traced to other DNA sequences in this sample. The chain has TRBV10-3 and TRBJ1-1; D may be TRBD1 (5 bases). Looked up from germline, CDR1 is ENHRY and CDR2 is SYGVKD. The CDR3 length is 13 residues. Trimming pared 8 bases from V and 1 base from J, leaving 11 bases between. For the CDR3, the DNA is TGTGCCATCTCAGGGCAGGGGAACACTGAAGCTTTCTTT. Translating it yields CAISGQGNTEAFF.

This clone was seen a single time. The chain combines TRBV7-9 with TRBJ1-2, with a tentative D call TRBD1 (5 bases). With 5 bases removed from V and 2 bases from J, the gap between germline ends came to 12 bases. Germline loops: CDR1 SEHNR, CDR2 FQNEAQ (reference sequence). This CDR3 contains 14 residues. The CDR3 bases are TGTGCCAGCAGCCCACAAGGGGCCAACTATGGCTACACCTTC. Its translation: CASSPQGANYGYTF.

J is TRBJ1-2 and V is TRBV28, with D possibly TRBD1 on 5 matching bases. Germline CDR1 reads MDHEN; CDR2 reads SYDVKM. The CDR3 has 14 residues. V was cut by 4 bases and J by 5 bases, with 14 bases left in between. The DNA for the CDR3 is TGTGCCAGCAGTTCACCGGGACCGAGTTATGGCTACACCTTC. Residues: CASSSPGPSYGYTF.

The V call is TRBV28, the J call TRBJ2-7; the match to TRBD2 covers 8 bases. With 6 bases clipped from V and 7 bases from J, the junction kept 5 bases outside the gene matches. In germline, CDR1 is MDHEN, CDR2 SYDVKM. CDR3 length: 12 residues. The CDR3 DNA is TGTGCCAGCAGCGGGGGGGCGCGGGAGCAGTACTTC. As protein: CASSGGAREQYF. Full variable domain (outside the CDR3, taken from reference TRBV28 and TRBJ2-7): DVKVTQSSRYLVKRTGEKVFLECVQDMDHENMFWYRQDPGLGLRLIYFSYDVKMKEKGDIPEGYSVSREKKERFSLILESASTNQTSMYLCASSGGAREQYFGPGTRLTVT.

The V gene is TRBV5-4, the J gene TRBJ2-4, with D maybe TRBD2 (6 bases). Trimming shortened V by 4 bases and J by 7 bases, and 12 bases separated the two germline ends. The CDR3 has 13 amino acids. Per the germline V gene, CDR1 is SGHNT and CDR2 is YYREEE (reference sequence). In DNA form, the CDR3 reads TGTGCCAGCAGCGCCGGAGGGAGGAACATTCAGTACTTC. It translates to CASSAGGRNIQYF.

This sequence joins TRBV14 and TRBJ2-7, with a tentative D call TRBD2 (6 bases). V lost 1 base and J 7 bases, leaving 23 bases between the germline ends. In germline, CDR1 is SGHDN, CDR2 FVKESK. This CDR3 is 17 amino acids long. CDR3 nucleotides: TGTGCCAGCAGCCAAGGGGGTAGCGGTTACCGAGCAAGTGAGCAGTACTTC. It specifies CASSQGGSGYRASEQYF.

This chain links TRBV6-1 with TRBJ2-3; D is undetermined. Trimming pared 3 bases from V and 4 bases from J, leaving 11 bases between. There are 14 residues in the CDR3. Germline CDR1 is MNHNS and CDR2 is SASEGT. For the CDR3, the DNA is TGTGCCAGCAGTGACGGTGGGGTTCCAGATACGCAGTATTTT. It translates to CASSDGGVPDTQYF.

The rearrangement links TRBV28 to TRBJ1-5, with D possibly being TRBD1 (5 bases). Germline CDR1 and CDR2: MDHEN and SYDVKM. The CDR3 is 13 amino acids. The ends were cut back, 3 bases at V and 2 bases at J, with 5 bases in the middle. CDR3 nucleotides: TGTGCCAGCAGTTTGGGGCGCAATCAGCCCCAGCATTTT. Its translation is CASSLGRNQPQHF.

This clone qualifies as medium-sized. This chain links TRBV29-1 with TRBJ1-1; D is undetermined. The CDR3 consists of 12 residues. In germline, CDR1 is SQVTM, CDR2 ANQGSEA. Deletions cut 4 bases from V and 3 bases from J, with 9 bases between. The CDR3 DNA is TGCAGCGTTGGGGATGGGGACACTGAAGCTTTCTTT. Its protein product is CSVGDGDTEAFF.

The rearrangement uses TRBV5-5 and TRBJ2-1; tentatively, D is TRBD2 (8 bases). From germline, CDR1 is SGHKS and CDR2 YYEKEE (reference sequence). The CDR3 covers 15 residues. Trimming left V 4 bases short and J 6 bases short, with 17 bases between. The CDR3 loop is CASSPREGAANEQFF. In nucleotides, the CDR3 is TGTGCCAGCAGCCCCCGGGAGGGGGCGGCCAATGAGCAGTTCTTC.

The rearrangement joins TRBV29-1 to TRBJ2-2; 8 bases align to TRBD2. V shed 7 bases, J shed 2 bases, and the junction held 9 bases outside the gene matches. Germline loops: CDR1 SQVTM, CDR2 ANQGSEA. The CDR3 length is 15 residues. CDR3: CSAFGLAGNTGELFF. The DNA of the CDR3 is TGCAGCGCCTTTGGGCTAGCGGGTAACACCGGGGAGCTGTTTTTT.

V usage is TRBV7-9 and J usage is TRBJ2-3; 12 nucleotides align to TRBD2. Germline lookup yields CDR1 SEHNR and CDR2 FQNEAQ (reference sequence). This CDR3 spans 17 amino acids. Unmatched junction bases numbered 8, after V lost 1 base and J lost 6 bases. CDR3 sequence (DNA): TGTGCCAGCAGCTTAGGAGAAGGACTAGCGGGATTGGATACGCAGTATTTT. The encoded protein is CASSLGEGLAGLDTQYF.

The chain is built from TRBV5-1 and TRBJ2-1; D is possibly TRBD2 (6 bases). There are 15 residues in the CDR3. Germline V gene sequence: CDR1 SGHRS, CDR2 YFSETQ. The ends were cut back, 4 bases at V and 4 bases at J, with 15 bases in the middle. The CDR3 nucleotides read TGCGCCAGCAGCCTGGGAGGCGGGATGTACAATGAGCAGTTCTTC. Translated, it gives CASSLGGGMYNEQFF.

The rearrangement uses TRBV19 and TRBJ2-7; D may be TRBD1 (6 bases). V lost 1 base and J lost 2, with 12 bases in between. Germline V lookup: CDR1 LNHDA, CDR2 SQIVND (reference sequence). The CDR3 is 15 amino acids. Written as DNA, the CDR3 is TGTGCCAGTAGTATAGGGCTAGCAGGGGCCTACGAGCAGTACTTC. It yields the protein CASSIGLAGAYEQYF.

The chain couples TRBV7-8 to TRBJ2-5; D is perhaps TRBD1 or TRBD2 (5 bases each). CDR1 and CDR2 (germline): SGHVS, FQNEAQ. Trimming took 4 bases from V and 1 from J, leaving 16 bases between them. This CDR3 spans 16 amino acids. The CDR3 DNA sequence: TGTGCCAGCAGCTCGGGACCGCTAGTAACCCAAGAGACCCAGTACTTC. Translated: CASSSGPLVTQETQYF.

This clone has only one observation. This chain connects TRBV7-9 to TRBJ2-5, with D hard to call. V shed 2 bases and J shed 0 bases, with 4 bases lying between them. The CDR3 contains 13 residues. Looked up from germline, CDR1 is SEHNR and CDR2 is FQNEAQ (reference sequence). The CDR3 nucleotides are TGTGCCAGCAGCTTACTAAACCAAGAGACCCAGTACTTC. Encoded protein: CASSLLNQETQYF.

About this clone itself: In the same sample, other DNA sequences code for this CDR3. V and J are TRBV19 and TRBJ2-7, with 9 bases identical to TRBD2. V gave up 3 bases and J gave up 2 bases; unmatched junction bases: 2. The CDR3 consists of 14 residues. Germline V gene sequence: CDR1 LNHDA, CDR2 SQIVND (reference sequence). The DNA of the CDR3 is TGTGCCAGTAGTATCGGCGGGAGGGCCTACGAGCAGTACTTC. Translated, it gives CASSIGGRAYEQYF.

The chain is built from TRBV6-6 and TRBJ1-2; possibly TRBD1 for D (5 bases). The germline V and J ends were trimmed by 2 bases and 4 bases, with 14 bases remaining between them. This CDR3 spans 15 amino acids. Looked up from germline, CDR1 is MNHNY and CDR2 is SVGAGI (reference sequence). DNA of the CDR3: TGTGCCAGCAGTTACAACCGGGACGGGGGCTATGGCTACACCTTC. Its translation: CASSYNRDGGYGYTF.

The chain employs TRBV10-1 and TRBJ2-5; D gene unclear. V was clipped by 2 bases and J by 3 bases, with 7 bases between them. Germline lookup yields CDR1 WNHNN and CDR2 SYGVQD (reference sequence). The CDR3 sequence is 13 residues long. This CDR3 is CASSEGPKETQYF. The CDR3 DNA reads TGCGCCAGCAGTGAGGGTCCTAAAGAGACCCAGTACTTC.

The chain carries TRBV5-6 and TRBJ1-3; no clear D. The CDR3 is 16 amino acids. V shed 1 base and J shed 4 bases, with 15 bases lying between them. Germline CDR1 is SGHDT and CDR2 is YYEEEE. DNA of the CDR3: TGTGCCAGCAGCTTGTCGAGTCTGAAGCGAGGAAACACCATATATTTT. Translation: CASSLSSLKRGNTIYF. Looking up the rest from reference TRBV5-6 and TRBJ1-3 gives the full variable domain: DAGVTQSPTHLIKTRGQQVTLRCSPKSGHDTVSWYQQALGQGPQFIFQYYEEEERQRGNFPDRFSGHQFPNYSSELNVNALLLGDSALYLCASSLSSLKRGNTIYFGEGSWLTVV.

The chain combines TRBV10-3 with TRBJ2-3, with D possibly TRBD2 on 5 matching bases. The CDR3 has 15 residues. V was pared by 7 bases and J by 0 bases, with 14 bases between. CDR1 and CDR2 (germline): ENHRY, SYGVKD. The CDR3 loop is CAIKSSGDSTDTQYF. The CDR3 region has the DNA TGTGCCATCAAGTCGTCCGGGGATAGCACAGATACGCAGTATTTT.

The chain employs TRBV7-2 and TRBJ2-3; D is unresolved. Germline V gene lookup returns CDR1 SGHTA and CDR2 FQGNSA. With 4 bases removed from V and 3 bases from J, the gap between germline ends came to 8 bases. This CDR3 region has 13 residues. The CDR3 loop is CASSSRQTDTQYF. Written as DNA, the CDR3 is TGTGCCAGCAGCTCCCGACAAACAGATACGCAGTATTTT.

V gene TRBV5-1 combines with J gene TRBJ2-7, with a weak D call TRBD2 (5 bases). CDR3 length: 13 residues. The germline V gene encodes CDR1 SGHRS and CDR2 YFSETQ. Trimming removed 1 base from V and 3 bases from J, with 8 bases in between. The CDR3 loop is CASSLSSGYEQYF. DNA of the CDR3: TGCGCCAGCAGCTTGTCCAGCGGCTACGAGCAGTACTTC.

The chain employs TRBV19 and TRBJ2-5, with a possible D match to TRBD2 (5 bases). This CDR3 contains 14 residues. Germline V gene lookup returns CDR1 LNHDA and CDR2 SQIVND (reference sequence). The V end lost 3 bases, the J end lost 5 bases, and 13 bases lay between the germline ends. CDR3 bases: TGTGCCAGTAGTATCAGTCCTAGCTCGGAGACCCAGTACTTC. Protein product: CASSISPSSETQYF.

Here the CDR3 reads CASTLTGSLNTEAFF. CDR3 bases: TGTGCCAGCACCTTAACAGGATCCTTGAACACTGAAGCTTTCTTT. The chain has TRBV5-6 and TRBJ1-1, with D possibly being TRBD1 (5 bases). The CDR3 length is 15 residues. The germline CDR1 and CDR2 sequences are SGHDT and YYEEEE. V was pared by 6 bases and J by 0 bases, with 15 bases between.

The count of this clone is one. The chain has TRBV19 and TRBJ2-3; TRBD1 matches at 11 bases. The CDR3 is 15 amino acids. Germline V gene sequence: CDR1 LNHDA, CDR2 SQIVND (reference sequence). J lost 4 bases, V lost 7 bases, and 7 bases had no gene match. Here the CDR3 reads CASTTGQGVPDTQYF. The CDR3 DNA follows: TGTGCCAGTACCACGGGACAGGGGGTCCCAGATACGCAGTATTTT.